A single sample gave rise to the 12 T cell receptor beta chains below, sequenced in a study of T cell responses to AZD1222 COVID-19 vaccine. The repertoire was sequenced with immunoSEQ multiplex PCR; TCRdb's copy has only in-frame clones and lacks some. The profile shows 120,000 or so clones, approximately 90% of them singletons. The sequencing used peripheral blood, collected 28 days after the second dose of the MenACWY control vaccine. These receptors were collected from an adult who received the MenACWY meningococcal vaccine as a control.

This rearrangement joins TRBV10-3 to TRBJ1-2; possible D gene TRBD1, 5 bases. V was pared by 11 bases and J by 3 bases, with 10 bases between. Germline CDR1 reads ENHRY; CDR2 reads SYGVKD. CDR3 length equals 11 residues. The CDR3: CALQGYYGYTF. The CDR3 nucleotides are TGTGCCCTCCAGGGATACTATGGCTACACCTTC.

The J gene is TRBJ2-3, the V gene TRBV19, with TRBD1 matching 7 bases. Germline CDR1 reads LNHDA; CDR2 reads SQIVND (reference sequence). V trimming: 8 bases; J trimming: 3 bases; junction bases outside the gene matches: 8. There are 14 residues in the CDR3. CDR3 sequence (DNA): TGTGCCAGTTGCCAAACAGGGGAGACAGATACGCAGTATTTT. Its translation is CASCQTGETDTQYF.

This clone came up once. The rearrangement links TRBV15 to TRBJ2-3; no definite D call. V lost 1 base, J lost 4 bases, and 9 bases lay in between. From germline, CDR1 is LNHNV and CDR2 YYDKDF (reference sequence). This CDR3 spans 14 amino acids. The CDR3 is CATSRGLEADTQYF. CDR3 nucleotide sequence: TGTGCCACCAGCAGAGGTTTAGAGGCAGATACGCAGTATTTT.

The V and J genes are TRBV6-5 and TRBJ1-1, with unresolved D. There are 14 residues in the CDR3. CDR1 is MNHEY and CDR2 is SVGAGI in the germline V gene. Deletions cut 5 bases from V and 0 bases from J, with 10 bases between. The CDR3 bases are TGTGCCAGCAGTACTCGGACCCTGAACACTGAAGCTTTCTTT. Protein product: CASSTRTLNTEAFF.

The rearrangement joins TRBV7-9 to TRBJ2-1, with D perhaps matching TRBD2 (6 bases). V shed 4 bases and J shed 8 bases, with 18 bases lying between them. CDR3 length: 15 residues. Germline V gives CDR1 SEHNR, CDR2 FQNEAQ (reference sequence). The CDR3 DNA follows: TGTGCCAGCAGCTCCCCTTTGGTAGCGGCCCATGAGCAGTTCTTC. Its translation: CASSSPLVAAHEQFF.

CDR3 loop: CASSRADRDNTEAFF. CDR3 nucleotides: TGTGCCAGCAGCCGTGCCGACAGGGACAACACTGAAGCTTTCTTT. This rearrangement joins TRBV4-2 to TRBJ1-1, with 7 bases matching TRBD1. V shed 4 bases, J shed 2 bases, and the junction held 7 bases outside the gene matches. The CDR3 runs to 15 residues. The V gene's germline CDR1 is LGHNA and CDR2 YNFKEQ.

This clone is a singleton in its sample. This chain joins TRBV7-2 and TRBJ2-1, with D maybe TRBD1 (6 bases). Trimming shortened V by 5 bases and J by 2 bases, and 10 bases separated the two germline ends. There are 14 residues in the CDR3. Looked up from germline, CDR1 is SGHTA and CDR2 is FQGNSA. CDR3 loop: CASSSTGTYNEQFF. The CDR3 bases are TGTGCCAGCAGCAGTACAGGGACCTACAATGAGCAGTTCTTC. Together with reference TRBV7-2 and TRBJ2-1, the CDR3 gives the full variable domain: GAGVSQSPSNKVTEKGKDVELRCDPISGHTALYWYRQSLGQGLEFLIYFQGNSAPDKSGLPSDRFSAERTGGSVSTLTIQRTQQEDSAVYLCASSSTGTYNEQFFGPGTRLTVL.

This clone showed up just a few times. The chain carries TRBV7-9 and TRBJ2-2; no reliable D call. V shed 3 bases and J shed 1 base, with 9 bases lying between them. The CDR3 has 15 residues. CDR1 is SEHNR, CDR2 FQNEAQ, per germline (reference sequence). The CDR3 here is CASSFHTQNTGELFF. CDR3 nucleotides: TGTGCCAGCAGCTTTCATACGCAGAACACCGGGGAGCTGTTTTTT.

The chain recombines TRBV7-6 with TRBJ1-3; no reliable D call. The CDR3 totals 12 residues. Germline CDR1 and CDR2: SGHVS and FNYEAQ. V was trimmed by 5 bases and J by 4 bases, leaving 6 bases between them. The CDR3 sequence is CASSHSGNTIYF. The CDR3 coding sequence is TGTGCCAGCAGCCATTCGGGAAACACCATATATTTT.

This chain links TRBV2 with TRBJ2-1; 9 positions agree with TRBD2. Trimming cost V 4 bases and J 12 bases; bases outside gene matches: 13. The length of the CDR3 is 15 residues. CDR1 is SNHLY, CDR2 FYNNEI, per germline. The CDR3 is CASSVHTDSGSGQFF. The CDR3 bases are TGTGCCAGCAGTGTACATACCGATAGCGGGAGTGGGCAGTTCTTC.

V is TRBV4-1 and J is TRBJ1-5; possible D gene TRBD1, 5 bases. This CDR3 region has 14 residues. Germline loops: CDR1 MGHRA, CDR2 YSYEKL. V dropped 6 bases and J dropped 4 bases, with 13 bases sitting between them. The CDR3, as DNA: TGCGCCAGCAGTCCGGGACGGTTGAATCAGCCCCAGCATTTT. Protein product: CASSPGRLNQPQHF.

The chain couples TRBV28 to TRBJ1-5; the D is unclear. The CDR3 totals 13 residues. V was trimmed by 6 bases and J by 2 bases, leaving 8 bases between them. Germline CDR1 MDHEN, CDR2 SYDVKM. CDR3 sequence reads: CASSGLRNQPQHF. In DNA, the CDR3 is TGTGCCAGCAGCGGGCTTCGCAATCAGCCCCAGCATTTT.